Listed below are T cell receptor beta chains from one sample, sequenced in a study of cytomegalovirus exposure and HLA in healthy donors. Clones were read by immunoSEQ multiplex PCR, and TCRdb kept only the in-frame ones, dropping some. This table holds about 160,000 clones, about 85% found once. Source material: PBMCs. The receptors here all came from a young man in good health and CMV-seropositive. Each CDR3 is given with its conserved first and last residue. A D gene is named only where the DNA matches it firmly. Only some rows state a clone size, as once, few, many or a class for expanded clones.

clone_size	v_call	j_call	d_call	cdr3_nt	cdr3_aa
few	TRBV5-1	TRBJ1-2	-	TGCGCCAGCAGCTTGTCCGGGGGCGCGTCCGGGGGGAACTATGGCTACACCTTC	CASSLSGGASGGNYGYTF
-	TRBV15	TRBJ1-2	-	TGTGCCACCAGCGCCAATCAGCGGGATGGCTACACCTTC	CATSANQRDGYTF
-	TRBV10-3	TRBJ1-2	-	TGTGCCATCAGTGTGCGCCCTGGGGAAGCGGGTAGCGGCTACACCTTC	CAISVRPGEAGSGYTF
-	TRBV4-3	TRBJ2-1	-	TGCGCCAGCAGCCAAGACCACAGGGGGGGAGATGAGCAGTTCTTC	CASSQDHRGGDEQFF
-	TRBV29-1	TRBJ2-7	-	TGCAGCGTGGGGAACACCGAAGGGGTCTACGAGCAGTACTTC	CSVGNTEGVYEQYF
few	TRBV19	TRBJ1-6	-	TGTGCCAGTACCGCTACAGGGAATAATTCACCCCTCCACTTT	CASTATGNNSPLHF
-	TRBV12-5	TRBJ2-2	-	TGTGCTAGTGGTTTGACAGGAGACCTCACCGGGGAGCTGTTTTTT	CASGLTGDLTGELFF
-	TRBV19	TRBJ2-1	TRBD2	TGTGCCAGTAGTCCATCACTAGCGGGGGGCTTCAATGAGCAGTTCTTC	CASSPSLAGGFNEQFF
-	TRBV5-1	TRBJ1-2	-	TGCGCCAGCAGCTTGGGAGGGGAGGATGGCTACACCTTC	CASSLGGEDGYTF
few	TRBV6-1	TRBJ2-5	TRBD2	TGTGCCAGCAGTGGCCCGGGGGGGTGGGAGACCCAGTACTTC	CASSGPGGWETQYF
-	TRBV5-4	TRBJ2-1	TRBD1	TGTGCCAGCAGCGCACGGGACAGGTCGGTCTACAATGAGCAGTTCTTC	CASSARDRSVYNEQFF
few	TRBV19	TRBJ1-5	-	TGTGCCAGTAGTAGCGGGTGGCCCCAGCATTTT	CASSSGWPQHF
-	TRBV4-3	TRBJ1-4	-	TGCGCCAGCAGCCAAGAGATCCAGGGTGGGGAAAAACTGTTTTTT	CASSQEIQGGEKLFF
-	TRBV6-5	TRBJ2-2	TRBD1	TGTGCCAGCAGTACGGACAGGGAGAGCACCGGGGAGCTGTTTTTT	CASSTDRESTGELFF
-	TRBV7-3	TRBJ2-1	TRBD1	TGTGCCAGCAGCAAACCCGGGACAGGGATGTTCAATGAGCAGTTCTTC	CASSKPGTGMFNEQFF
-	TRBV5-1	TRBJ2-7	-	TGCGCCAGCAGCTTGGCCTTGGGGGGAGGCGCCTACGAGCAGTACTTC	CASSLALGGGAYEQYF
few	TRBV6-6	TRBJ2-5	-	TGTGCCAGCATGGGGCCAGATCAAGAGACCCAGTACTTC	CASMGPDQETQYF
-	TRBV18	TRBJ1-3	TRBD1	TGTGCCAGCTCACCAACCCCGGACAGGGCTGGAAACACCATATATTTT	CASSPTPDRAGNTIYF
-	TRBV5-8	TRBJ1-1	-	TGTGCCAGCAGCCCCGACAGGAGGGCTTTCTTT	CASSPDRRAFF
-	TRBV6-6	TRBJ1-3	-	TGTGCCGTAGACTCCTCCTCTGGAAACACCATATATTTT	CAVDSSSGNTIYF
-	TRBV7-2	TRBJ1-4	-	TGTGCCAGCAGCTCGCGGGCCGACTGGGGTGAAAAACTGTTTTTT	CASSSRADWGEKLFF
once	TRBV5-4	TRBJ2-3	TRBD2	TGTGCCAGCAGCCCCAGACTAGCGGGGGCTAGCACAGATACGCAGTATTTT	CASSPRLAGASTDTQYF
few	TRBV6-4	TRBJ1-3	-	TGTGCCAGCAGTGAAGACAGCTCTGGAAACACCATATATTTT	CASSEDSSGNTIYF
-	TRBV5-5	TRBJ1-3	-	TGTGCCAGCAGCTTGGTGTCAGCGAGCCGGGGAAACACCATATATTTT	CASSLVSASRGNTIYF
-	TRBV7-2	TRBJ2-5	-	TGTGCCAGCAGCTTAGTACCGGGACTGGAACCAGACGAGACCCAGTACTTC	CASSLVPGLEPDETQYF
-	TRBV10-3	TRBJ2-7	TRBD2	TGTGCCATCAACAGCGGGGGCCCGTCCTACGAGCAGTACTTC	CAINSGGPSYEQYF
-	TRBV6-5	TRBJ1-2	-	TGTGCCAGCAGTTACTCGAGGTGGATTCTCTATGGCTACACCTTC	CASSYSRWILYGYTF
-	TRBV7-9	TRBJ1-2	-	TGTGCCAGCAGCCCCTCGGGACTGGGTAACTATGGCTACACCTTC	CASSPSGLGNYGYTF
-	TRBV7-6	TRBJ2-1	-	TGTGCCAGCAGCTTAGTCGAAAGGGGTGAGCAGTTCTTC	CASSLVERGEQFF
-	TRBV18	TRBJ2-1	TRBD2	TGTGCCAGCTCATGGCCAGCGGGGGGCGATGAGCAGTTCTTC	CASSWPAGGDEQFF
-	TRBV29-1	TRBJ2-4	TRBD1	TGCAGCGTTTCTACAGGGGGCTGGGACAGTCAGTACTTC	CSVSTGGWDSQYF
-	TRBV2	TRBJ1-2	-	TGTGCCAGCATCCTTGGGGGGGATGGCTACACCTTC	CASILGGDGYTF
-	TRBV7-9	TRBJ2-5	-	TGTGCCAGCAGCTTGATACAGGGATTGCAAGAGACCCAGTACTTC	CASSLIQGLQETQYF
-	TRBV2	TRBJ2-7	TRBD1	TGTGCCAGCAGATTAACTGGGACAGGGATTTACGAGCAGTACTTC	CASRLTGTGIYEQYF
-	TRBV11-2	TRBJ1-5	-	TGTGCCAGCAGCTTAGACAGGGCTGGCAATCAGCCCCAGCATTTT	CASSLDRAGNQPQHF
-	TRBV30	TRBJ2-1	TRBD2	TGTGCCTGGATAGCTAGCGGGGTTGAGCAGTTCTTC	CAWIASGVEQFF
few	TRBV7-9	TRBJ1-1	-	TGTGCCAGCAGCTTAGTATTTCCGGGGGTGAACACTGAAGCTTTCTTT	CASSLVFPGVNTEAFF
-	TRBV29-1	TRBJ1-2	-	TGCAGCGTGGGAAACGAAGACAGGATCTATGGCTACACCTTC	CSVGNEDRIYGYTF
-	TRBV1	TRBJ1-5	-	TGCACCAGCAGCCCGAGTGATAGCAATCAGCCCCAGCATTTT	CTSSPSDSNQPQHF
-	TRBV15	TRBJ2-7	-	TGTGCCACCAGCAGAGAACACGTGGGAGGCACTTTCTACGAGCAGTACTTC	CATSREHVGGTFYEQYF
-	TRBV6-1	TRBJ1-4	TRBD1	TGTGCCAGCAGGGGACAGGGGAGGGAAAAACTGTTTTTT	CASRGQGREKLFF
-	TRBV6-1	TRBJ1-2	-	TGTGCCAGCAACCCGGGGGGAGTCAACTATGGCTACACCTTC	CASNPGGVNYGYTF